This TCR beta chain stems from a study of cytomegalovirus exposure and HLA in healthy donors. 60 Vbeta and 13 Jbeta primers were used in PCR. Sequencing used immunoSEQ multiplex PCR; TCRdb keeps in-frame clones, though not all of them. The profile shows roughly 130,000 clones, approximately 80% of them singletons. This clone was observed a single time. Its antigen is not identified. Broader study findings: A previous analysis found most TCR beta V segments productive roughly 90% or roughly 30% of the time.

The CDR3 is 15 amino acids. The V gene's germline CDR1 is LNHNV and CDR2 YYDKDF (reference sequence). Trimming removed 1 base from V and 6 bases from J; junction bases left unmatched: 5. The TCR was taken from a male donor in good health and CMV-seropositive. Sequencing used PBMCs. This chain uses TRBV15 with TRBJ2-7, with 11 bases that match TRBD2. This CDR3 reads CATSRALAGAVEQYF. In nucleotides, the CDR3 is TGTGCCACCAGCAGAGCACTAGCGGGAGCCGTCGAGCAGTACTTC.